Listed below are T cell receptor beta chains from one sample, sequenced in a study of T cell responses to AZD1222 COVID-19 vaccine. The repertoire was sequenced with immunoSEQ multiplex PCR; TCRdb's copy has only in-frame clones and lacks some. Among approximately 180,000 clones listed, about 88% were seen once. The sample was peripheral blood, taken on day 0 of AZD1222 vaccination. Every receptor here comes from an adult in good health. Each CDR3 is given with its conserved first and last residue. The D gene is left open where the match is weak. Clone size is given for some rows only: seen once, a few or many times, or a class if the clone is expanded.

v_gene	d_gene	abundance	j_gene	CDR3nt	CDR3aa
TRBV29-1	-	-	TRBJ1-1	TGCAGCGGGACCCGGGACACCATCGGGACTGAAGCTTTCTTT	CSGTRDTIGTEAFF
TRBV18	TRBD2	-	TRBJ2-3	TGTGCCAGCTCACCAGGACTAGCGGATAGCACAGATACGCAGTATTTT	CASSPGLADSTDTQYF
TRBV28	-	once	TRBJ2-3	TGTGCCAGCAGTGCGGACAGCTTCAGGGCAGATACGCAGTATTTT	CASSADSFRADTQYF
TRBV6-2/TRBV6-3	-	-	TRBJ1-1	TGTGCCAGCAGTCCCGGCCCGGGGGCTTTGAACACTGAAGCTTTCTTT	CASSPGPGALNTEAFF
TRBV4-2	TRBD2	once	TRBJ2-2	TGTGCCAGCAGCCAAGGCGGGGGGAGCGGTGCCGGGGAGCTGTTTTTT	CASSQGGGSGAGELFF
TRBV27	-	-	TRBJ2-3	TGTGCCAGCAGTTTATCCCCGTCTTTCAGGAGCACAGATACGCAGTATTTT	CASSLSPSFRSTDTQYF
TRBV7-9	-	-	TRBJ1-2	TGTGCCAGCAGCCTGAATGTGGGCTATGGCTACACCTTC	CASSLNVGYGYTF
TRBV5-1	-	-	TRBJ1-1	TGCGCCAGCAGCTTGGCCCTGGGGGGGAGGAACACTGAAGCTTTCTTT	CASSLALGGRNTEAFF
TRBV10-3	-	few	TRBJ1-2	TGTGCCATCACGAATACCGGGGCCTCCTATGGCTACACCTTC	CAITNTGASYGYTF
TRBV28	-	-	TRBJ1-1	TGTGCCAGCAGCGCCGGGGGTCGGGGGTCTGAAGCTTTCTTT	CASSAGGRGSEAFF
TRBV5-1	TRBD1	-	TRBJ1-2	TGCGCCAGCAGCTCGACAGGGACTAACTATGGCTACACCTTC	CASSSTGTNYGYTF
TRBV28	-	many	TRBJ1-2	TGTGCCAGCCGAGTTGCGGCGGGATGGTATGGCTACACCTTC	CASRVAAGWYGYTF
TRBV5-5	TRBD1	-	TRBJ1-2	TGTGCCAGCAGCTTTGGGACAGGGGGCGTCAGCCCCTATGGCTACACCTTC	CASSFGTGGVSPYGYTF
TRBV27	-	few	TRBJ1-5	TGTGCCAGCAGTTTTACGGCCTCCGGCAATCAGCCCCAGCATTTT	CASSFTASGNQPQHF
TRBV28	TRBD2	-	TRBJ2-1	TGTGCCAGCAGTTTATTGGCTAGCGGGACCTACAATGAGCAGTTCTTC	CASSLLASGTYNEQFF
TRBV11-3	TRBD2	-	TRBJ2-3	TGTGCCAGCAGCTTCAGGACTAGCGGGGTATCAGATACGCAGTATTTT	CASSFRTSGVSDTQYF
TRBV20-1	-	once	TRBJ1-3	TGCAGTGCGAAACCTTGGGACACCATATATTTT	CSAKPWDTIYF
TRBV18	-	-	TRBJ1-6	TGTGCCAGCTCACCACCGGGCCCCCGGCTCCACTTT	CASSPPGPRLHF
TRBV19	-	-	TRBJ1-5	TGTGCCAGTAGTACTCTCAGGGCTGCAGGCAATCAGCCCCAGCATTTT	CASSTLRAAGNQPQHF
TRBV6-5	-	-	TRBJ1-2	TGTGCCAGCAGTTACTCGAAAGGGAGTGGCTACACCTTC	CASSYSKGSGYTF
TRBV6-2/TRBV6-3	-	-	TRBJ2-7	TGTGCCAGCAGTTACTATTCGACCCGCCCTTCCTACGAGCAGTACTTC	CASSYYSTRPSYEQYF
TRBV6-5	TRBD1	once	TRBJ1-1	TGTGCCAGCAGGAGCAGGGGGCTATACACTGAAGCTTTCTTT	CASRSRGLYTEAFF
TRBV10-3	-	-	TRBJ2-6	TGTGCCATCAGTGCGAGGAGGGACAGTTCCTCTGGGGCCAACGTCCTGACTTTC	CAISARRDSSSGANVLTF
TRBV4-3	TRBD2	-	TRBJ2-3	TGCGCCAGCAGCCAACGGACTAGCGGACACACAGATACGCAGTATTTT	CASSQRTSGHTDTQYF
TRBV18	TRBD2	-	TRBJ2-1	TGTGCCAGCTCACCACCGGGTGGCGGGAGGACCTTAAATGAGCAGTTCTTC	CASSPPGGGRTLNEQFF
TRBV27	TRBD2	-	TRBJ2-1	TGTGCCAGCAGTCGACGGACTAGCGCAAGCTCCTACAATGAGCAGTTCTTC	CASSRRTSASSYNEQFF
TRBV6-2/TRBV6-3	-	-	TRBJ2-7	TGTGCCAGCAGTTCTACAGTGGAAGAGCAGTACTTC	CASSSTVEEQYF
TRBV25-1	-	-	TRBJ1-2	TGTGCCAGCAGTAGAAACCTTAACTATGGCTACACCTTC	CASSRNLNYGYTF
TRBV6-5	-	-	TRBJ1-6	TGTGCCAGCAAGGCAGGGGTACAGTCACCCCTCCACTTT	CASKAGVQSPLHF
TRBV10-3	-	-	TRBJ1-1	TGTGCCATCAGTGTTTCCGGGGGGTTGGGTACTGAAGCTTTCTTT	CAISVSGGLGTEAFF
TRBV28	TRBD1	-	TRBJ2-7	TGTGCCAGCAGGGGGACAGGGAGCTCCTACGAGCAGTACTTC	CASRGTGSSYEQYF
TRBV28	-	-	TRBJ1-1	TGTGCCAGCAGTTCCGACAGTGGTAACACTGAAGCTTTCTTT	CASSSDSGNTEAFF